The rows below give T cell receptor beta chains drawn from one sample of a study of blood T cell repertoires in COVID-19. Sequencing was performed with immunoSEQ multiplex PCR; in TCRdb, only in-frame clones are kept and a portion is missing. The top ten clones hold 5% to 6.5% of a sample with roughly 67,000 clones, roughly four fifths of them seen once. Sequencing used peripheral blood. The receptors here all came from a woman in her sixties or seventies with acute or convalescent COVID-19. Both conserved end residues are part of each CDR3. A D gene is named only where the DNA matches it firmly. For some rows the clone size is stated as once, few or many, or as a class when expanded; others skip it.

TRBD1	.	TRBV4-2	TRBJ1-3	CASSQGSGGDPGNTIYF	TGTGCCAGCAGCCAAGGTTCAGGGGGCGATCCTGGAAACACCATATATTTT
.	.	TRBV6-5	TRBJ1-1	CASTSRTVNTEAFF	TGTGCCAGCACCTCCAGGACAGTGAACACTGAAGCTTTCTTT
.	few	TRBV5-1	TRBJ1-1	CASSSDPTGVNTEAFF	TGCGCCAGCAGCTCGGACCCCACGGGGGTGAACACTGAAGCTTTCTTT
TRBD1	.	TRBV6-1	TRBJ1-2	CASSETRGPDGYTF	TGTGCCAGCAGTGAGACCAGGGGGCCAGATGGCTACACCTTC
.	.	TRBV4-2	TRBJ1-3	CASSQVTPGQTSGNTIYF	TGTGCCAGCAGCCAAGTTACCCCGGGACAAACTAGTGGAAACACCATATATTTT
.	few	TRBV9	TRBJ1-2	CASSVARDYTF	TGTGCCAGCAGCGTAGCCCGAGACTACACCTTC
TRBD2	.	TRBV3-1/TRBV3-2	TRBJ2-2	CASSQDEGSGGANTGELFF	TGTGCCAGCAGCCAAGATGAAGGTAGCGGGGGGGCGAACACCGGGGAGCTGTTTTTT
.	few	TRBV2	TRBJ2-3	CASSVWAGTDTQYF	TGTGCCAGCAGTGTTTGGGCTGGCACAGATACGCAGTATTTT
TRBD1	.	TRBV4-1	TRBJ2-2	CASSLRVGQGQTGELFF	TGCGCCAGCAGCCTCCGAGTGGGACAGGGCCAAACCGGGGAGCTGTTTTTT
TRBD1	.	TRBV20-1	TRBJ1-3	CSASWQGDRNTIYF	TGCAGTGCTAGTTGGCAGGGGGATAGAAACACCATATATTTT
.	.	TRBV6-5	TRBJ2-5	CASRHRWRETQYF	TGTGCCAGCAGACATCGCTGGAGGGAGACCCAGTACTTC
.	once	TRBV10-3	TRBJ1-3	CAISPGNSGNTIYF	TGTGCCATCAGCCCCGGGAACTCTGGAAACACCATATATTTT
TRBD2	.	TRBV2	TRBJ2-7	CASSLGTRAYEQYF	TGTGCCAGCAGTCTGGGGACTAGAGCCTACGAGCAGTACTTC
.	once	TRBV19	TRBJ1-1	CASRGYLDMNTEAFF	TGTGCCAGCAGGGGATACCTTGACATGAACACTGAAGCTTTCTTT
TRBD1	.	TRBV10-2	TRBJ1-1	CASTGQGLMNTEAFF	TGCGCCAGCACCGGACAGGGACTCATGAACACTGAAGCTTTCTTT
.	.	TRBV12-3/TRBV12-4	TRBJ1-1	CASSLLVVSEAFF	TGTGCCAGCAGTTTATTAGTGGTGTCTGAAGCTTTCTTT
TRBD1	.	TRBV6-5	TRBJ1-5	CASTGDRRYQPQHF	TGTGCCAGCACTGGGGACAGGAGATATCAGCCCCAGCATTTT
TRBD1	.	TRBV6-1	TRBJ1-2	CASSGRTGGMRNYGYTF	TGTGCCAGCAGTGGCCGGACAGGGGGTATGAGAAACTATGGCTACACCTTC
.	many	TRBV6-5	TRBJ2-3	CASSYSPRDTQYF	TGTGCCAGCAGTTACTCCCCCCGAGATACGCAGTATTTT
TRBD2	.	TRBV10-2	TRBJ2-3	CASSELATDTQYF	TGCGCCAGCAGTGAACTAGCGACAGATACGCAGTATTTT
.	.	TRBV9	TRBJ2-6	CASSVNLNGANVLTF	TGTGCCAGCAGCGTGAACTTAAACGGGGCCAACGTCCTGACTTTC
TRBD2	.	TRBV30	TRBJ2-3	CAWSALGLAGTDTQYF	TGTGCCTGGAGTGCCCTAGGACTAGCGGGCACAGATACGCAGTATTTT
TRBD2	.	TRBV2	TRBJ2-1	CASRNSGRAYNEQFF	TGTGCCAGCAGAAATAGCGGGAGGGCCTACAATGAGCAGTTCTTC
.	.	TRBV24-1	TRBJ2-2	CATTGQTGELFF	TGTGCCACCACCGGACAGACCGGGGAGCTGTTTTTT